What follows are 27 T cell receptor beta chains derived from one specimen sequenced in a study of Ad26.COV2.S vaccination and SARS-CoV-2 variants. As for treatment: around 19 received Ad26.COV2.S at low or high dose, single or two shots; a few received placebo; per-sample allocation not given. Specimens were obtained on day 63 following the first vaccine or placebo injection. Only in-frame clones appear in the TCRdb table, and some are missing; sequencing was by immunoSEQ multiplex PCR. The data hold roughly 330,000 clones, with roughly 90% observed a single time. The sample here was peripheral blood, taken in a trial of Ad26.COV2.S vaccine versus placebo. Receptor source: a person aged 18-65 years who received the Ad26.COV2.S COVID-19 vaccine or a placebo.

This clone was seen only once. This sequence joins TRBV27 and TRBJ2-5, with TRBD1 matching 9 bases. Germline V CDR1 and CDR2: MNHEY, SMNVEV (reference sequence). V lost 5 bases to trimming and J lost 9 bases; unmatched junction nucleotides: 7. This CDR3 is built from 13 residues. The CDR3: CASSPRQGVSQYF. The DNA of the CDR3 is TGTGCCAGCAGTCCCCGACAGGGGGTTTCCCAGTACTTC.

The CDR3 here is CASSPLGTATGELFF. In DNA, the CDR3 is TGTGCCAGCTCACCACTCGGGACAGCCACCGGGGAGCTGTTTTTT. The chain combines TRBV18 with TRBJ2-2, with 7 bases that match TRBD1. The CDR3 consists of 15 residues. The germline V gene has CDR1 KGHSH and CDR2 LQKENI. The V segment lost 1 base and the J segment 4 bases; nucleotides outside the gene matches: 3.

This clone appeared a single time. The chain links TRBV9 to TRBJ2-5, with TRBD2 matching 12 bases. The CDR3 length is 16 residues. The germline V gene has CDR1 SGDLS and CDR2 YYNGEE. After removal of 0 bases from V and 2 bases from J, the junction contained 2 bases not matched to a gene. The CDR3 region is CASSVGLAGVQETQYF. The CDR3 bases are TGTGCCAGCAGCGTAGGACTAGCGGGGGTGCAAGAGACCCAGTACTTC. Complete variable domain (other parts from reference TRBV9 and TRBJ2-5): DSGVTQTPKHLITATGQRVTLRCSPRSGDLSVYWYQQSLDQGLQFLIQYYNGEERAKGNILERFSAQQFPDLHSELNLSSLELGDSALYFCASSVGLAGVQETQYFGPGTRLLVL.

This sequence joins TRBV3-1 (or the pseudogene TRBV3-2) and TRBJ1-2, with D tentatively TRBD1 (6 bases). The CDR3 covers 15 residues. V was clipped by 0 bases and J by 8 bases, with 16 bases between them. Germline loops: CDR1 LGHDT, CDR2 YNNKEL (reference sequence). Here the CDR3 reads CASSQDRYGGVGYTF. DNA of the CDR3: TGTGCCAGCAGCCAAGATCGATACGGGGGCGTCGGCTACACCTTC.

In the case of this clone: The sample has other DNA sequences that encode this CDR3 too. The chain recombines TRBV24-1 with TRBJ2-1; no definite D call. The ends were cut back, 1 base at V and 7 bases at J, with 1 base in the middle. Per germline, CDR1 KGHDR and CDR2 SFDVKD. The CDR3 is 11 amino acids. The CDR3 DNA reads as TGTGCCACCAGTGATTTAAATGAGCAGTTCTTC. It translates to CATSDLNEQFF.

Regarding this clone: Within the sample, other DNA sequences also encode this same CDR3. The chain has TRBV19 and TRBJ2-3, with 8 positions matching TRBD1. Germline assignment: CDR1 LNHDA and CDR2 SQIVND (reference sequence). The CDR3 length is 15 residues. With V trimmed by 1 base and J by 3 bases, 3 bases remained unmatched. CDR3 sequence reads: CASSIAGGPTDTQYF. DNA for the CDR3: TGTGCCAGTAGTATAGCAGGGGGCCCTACAGATACGCAGTATTTT. Supplemented by reference TRBV19 and TRBJ2-3, the full variable domain reads DGGITQSPKYLFRKEGQNVTLSCEQNLNHDAMYWYRQDPGQGLRLIYYSQIVNDFQKGDIAEGYSVSREKKESFPLTVTSAQKNPTAFYLCASSIAGGPTDTQYFGPGTRLTVL.

The chain has TRBV5-1 and TRBJ2-5; D is undetermined. V was clipped by 1 base and J by 0 bases, with 10 bases between them. The germline V gene has CDR1 SGHRS and CDR2 YFSETQ. The CDR3 runs 15 residues. CDR3 sequence reads: CASSLRGLYQETQYF. The CDR3 bases are TGCGCCAGCAGCTTGCGCGGTTTGTACCAAGAGACCCAGTACTTC.

The chain joins TRBV18 to TRBJ2-7; tentative D call: TRBD1 (5 bases). Germline CDR1 is KGHSH and CDR2 is LQKENI. Deletions cut 1 base from V and 2 bases from J, with 9 bases between. The CDR3 runs 14 residues. CDR3 sequence (DNA): TGTGCCAGCTCACCACTCAGGGTCCCCTACGAGCAGTACTTC. Protein product: CASSPLRVPYEQYF.

The chain carries TRBV7-2 and TRBJ1-2, with unresolved D. This CDR3 is built from 14 residues. V was trimmed by 4 bases and J by 3 bases, leaving 12 bases between them. Germline loops: CDR1 SGHTA, CDR2 FQGNSA. In DNA, the CDR3 is TGTGCCAGCAGCTCGAGTTACGGGGACTATGGCTACACCTTC. It translates to CASSSSYGDYGYTF.

The chain couples TRBV2 to TRBJ1-1, with D possibly being TRBD1 (6 bases). Germline V gives CDR1 SNHLY, CDR2 FYNNEI. The ends were cut back, 6 bases at V and 1 base at J, with 15 bases in the middle. The CDR3 spans 15 residues. The DNA of the CDR3 is TGTGCCAGCAGGCAGATGGGACATACGAACACTGAAGCTTTCTTT. Its translation: CASRQMGHTNTEAFF. The full variable domain, rest sourced from reference TRBV2 and TRBJ1-1, is EPEVTQTPSHQVTQMGQEVILRCVPISNHLYFYWYRQILGQKVEFLVSFYNNEISEKSEIFDDQFSVERPDGSNFTLKIRSTKLEDSAMYFCASRQMGHTNTEAFFGQGTRLTVV.

The chain recombines TRBV3-1 (or the pseudogene TRBV3-2) with TRBJ1-1, with TRBD1 as a possible D gene (6 bases). The CDR3 spans 14 residues. Trimming pared 1 base from V and 7 bases from J, leaving 13 bases between. Germline CDR1 LGHDT, CDR2 YNNKEL (reference sequence). The CDR3, as DNA: TGTGCCAGCAGCCAAGGGATGGGGGCTAGTGAAGCTTTCTTT. Translation gives CASSQGMGASEAFF.

The V gene is TRBV19, the J gene TRBJ1-5, with D uncertain. The ends were cut back, 6 bases at V and 2 bases at J, with 14 bases in the middle. Germline lookup yields CDR1 LNHDA and CDR2 SQIVND (reference sequence). The CDR3 covers 15 residues. This CDR3 is CASRGLVGGNQPQHF. In DNA form, the CDR3 reads TGTGCCAGTAGAGGATTGGTCGGGGGCAATCAGCCCCAGCATTTT.

This sequence joins TRBV4-3 and TRBJ2-1; D unresolved. The CDR3 has 15 residues. Trimming took 3 bases from V and 5 from J, leaving 14 bases between them. Germline loops: CDR1 LGHNA, CDR2 YSLEER. CDR3 region: CASSQGWADNNEQFF. CDR3 in DNA: TGCGCCAGCAGCCAGGGTTGGGCAGACAACAATGAGCAGTTCTTC.

The chain's CDR3 is CASSSKKSGYATNEKLFF. The CDR3 region has the DNA TGTGCCAGTAGTTCTAAAAAGTCGGGGTACGCAACTAATGAAAAACTGTTTTTT. The V call is TRBV19, the J call TRBJ1-4; D uncertain. The length of the CDR3 is 18 residues. Germline loops: CDR1 LNHDA, CDR2 SQIVND (reference sequence). Trimming left V 5 bases short and J 0 bases short, with 19 bases between.

This chain uses TRBV6-2 or TRBV6-3 with TRBJ2-1; TRBD1 might be the D (7 bases). CDR1 is MNHEY and CDR2 is SVGEGT in the germline V gene. Trimming cost V 3 bases and J 8 bases, with 17 bases left between them. This CDR3 has 15 residues. The CDR3 spells CASSYAAGGGDEQFF. In DNA, the CDR3 is TGTGCCAGCAGTTATGCGGCAGGGGGAGGCGATGAGCAGTTCTTC.

The chain couples TRBV25-1 to TRBJ1-1, with D perhaps TRBD1 (5 bases). CDR1 is MGHDK and CDR2 is SYGVNS in the germline V gene. The CDR3 covers 13 residues. V was clipped by 7 bases and J by 5 bases, with 14 bases between them. The DNA of the CDR3 is TGTGCCAGCATGATTGGAAGGGGAACTGAAGCTTTCTTT. Its translation: CASMIGRGTEAFF.

The rearrangement joins TRBV18 to TRBJ2-5; TRBD2 agrees at 10 bases. The germline gives CDR1 KGHSH, CDR2 LQKENI. V shed 3 bases, J shed 5 bases, and the junction held 6 bases outside the gene matches. CDR3 length equals 15 residues. The chain's CDR3 is CASSPGLAGAETQYF. CDR3 bases: TGTGCCAGCTCACCTGGGCTAGCGGGAGCTGAGACCCAGTACTTC.

The CDR3 protein is CASLTGAGRGNEQFF. CDR3 DNA sequence: TGTGCCAGCCTGACAGGGGCCGGTAGGGGAAATGAGCAGTTCTTC. This chain joins TRBV7-2 and TRBJ2-1; 8 nucleotides agree with TRBD1. The CDR3 length is 15 residues. The junction had 13 bases not matched to a gene; V was cut back by 8 bases and J by 7 bases. Germline values: CDR1 SGHTA, CDR2 FQGNSA.

The V and J genes are TRBV2 and TRBJ1-1, with D maybe TRBD1 (6 bases). Trimming left V 1 base short and J 5 bases short, with 11 bases between. Germline V CDR1 and CDR2: SNHLY, FYNNEI. This CDR3 contains 14 residues. The CDR3 protein is CASSEGQGWTEAFF. The CDR3 DNA reads TGTGCCAGCAGTGAAGGCCAGGGGTGGACTGAAGCTTTCTTT.

This clone was recorded once. V and J are TRBV6-2 or TRBV6-3 and TRBJ1-2; the D is unclear. The CDR3 is 14 residues long. CDR1 is MNHEY and CDR2 is SVGEGT in the germline V gene. Trimming took 0 bases from V and 3 from J, leaving 8 bases between them. In DNA, the CDR3 is TGTGCCAGCAGTTACTCGATCCCCGACTATGGCTACACCTTC. Encoded protein: CASSYSIPDYGYTF.

The rearrangement links TRBV10-2 to TRBJ2-3; D is uncertain. The CDR3 extends over 13 amino acids. The germline V gene encodes CDR1 WSHSY and CDR2 SAAADI. Trimming took off 7 bases at V and 3 bases at J, with 11 bases between the two ends. The CDR3: CASTAAITDTQYF. The CDR3 region has the DNA TGCGCCAGCACGGCAGCGATTACAGATACGCAGTATTTT.

The chain combines TRBV21-1 with TRBJ2-1; TRBD2 is taken as the D call from the table, unchecked against the DNA. TRBV21-1 is designated a pseudogene. The length of the CDR3 is 19 residues. CDR3 bases: TGTGCCAGCAGCAACTGCTTCCCGCTAGCGGGGGGGAAATCCAATGAGCAGTTCTTC. The encoded protein is CASSNCFPLAGGKSNEQFF.

The chain combines TRBV19 with TRBJ1-2, with 7 bases fitting TRBD1. The CDR3 spans 12 residues. Per germline, CDR1 LNHDA and CDR2 SQIVND (reference sequence). The junction had 3 bases not matched to a gene; V was cut back by 7 bases and J by 4 bases. CDR3 region: CASTRTGYGYTF. The CDR3 DNA is TGTGCCAGTACCCGGACAGGCTATGGCTACACCTTC.

The genes are TRBV15 and TRBJ1-5; TRBD1 matches 7 bases. V shed 3 bases, J shed 4 bases, and the junction held 6 bases outside the gene matches. CDR3 length: 15 amino acids. Germline V gene lookup returns CDR1 LNHNV and CDR2 YYDKDF (reference sequence). For the CDR3, the DNA is TGTGCCACCAGCAGGAAGACAGGGTCTAATCAGCCCCAGCATTTT. It yields the protein CATSRKTGSNQPQHF.

This clone has just a few counts. V usage is TRBV5-8 and J usage is TRBJ1-6; D not resolved. V lost 4 bases, J lost 7 bases, and 6 bases lay in between. CDR3 length: 12 residues. Germline V CDR1 and CDR2: SGHTS, YDEGEE. The CDR3, as DNA: TGTGCCAGCAGCCTTCCGAATTCACCCCTCCACTTT. Translation: CASSLPNSPLHF.

The V gene is TRBV7-2, the J gene TRBJ2-1; D possibly uses TRBD1 or TRBD2 (6 bases each). The CDR3 loop spans 16 amino acids. Germline assignment: CDR1 SGHTA and CDR2 FQGNSA. Trimming cost V 2 bases and J 2 bases, with 13 bases left between them. The chain's CDR3 is CASSLSRGRTYNEQFF. The DNA of the CDR3 is TGTGCCAGCAGCTTATCCCGGGGGCGCACCTACAATGAGCAGTTCTTC.

V gene TRBV6-5 combines with J gene TRBJ1-1, with TRBD1 as a possible D gene (6 bases). The V gene's germline CDR1 is MNHEY and CDR2 SVGAGI. This CDR3 has 14 residues. V was clipped by 2 bases and J by 4 bases, with 11 bases between them. The CDR3 sequence: CASSYGRGFTEAFF. Here the CDR3 DNA reads TGTGCCAGCAGTTACGGCAGGGGTTTCACTGAAGCTTTCTTT.